This T cell receptor beta chain was profiled in a study of T cell repertoires in cytomegalovirus infection. Study in general: Both CMV infection and a matching HLA type were indicated by public TCR beta signatures.

MiXCR was run by TCRdb on the reads, yielding one entry per CDR3 protein. The data contain almost 500,000 distinct CDR3 sequences, about 11% of them singletons. This clonotype was counted ten times or more. What it binds is unknown. The study, taken as a whole, reports: In two of eight donors, the top clonotype was HLA-C-restricted CMV-specific.

This CDR3 region has 19 residues. Germline CDR1 reads SEHNR; CDR2 reads FQNEAQ (reference sequence). V lost 6 bases, J lost 0 bases, and 12 bases stayed unmatched. Sequenced input: PBMCs. The receptor's source is a human donor in good health (CMV status not recorded). Some clones in this sample may be carry-over from other donors' samples. This sequence joins TRBV7-9 and TRBJ2-1; 12 nucleotides agree with TRBD2. The CDR3 sequence is CASSPSGLAGSSSYNEQFF. CDR3 DNA sequence: TGTGCCAGCAGTCCTAGTGGACTAGCGGGGTCTAGCTCCTACAATGAGCAGTTCTTC.